Following are 31 T cell receptor beta chains from one sample sequenced in a study of blood T cells in healthy people across ages (dated by TCRdb to about 2015). Libraries were made using 5' RACE. Sequencing took place on an Illumina HiSeq 2500. The second PCR ran for about 6 to 11 cycles and used a J-beta primer mix along with a sample-barcoded 5' primer. TCRdb's own reprocessing of the public reads used fastp at Q25 and MiXCR and kept productive beta chains. For every CDR3 protein sequence, its rows merge into one entry that carries the most common genes and DNA. Here the sample has more than 700,000 distinct CDR3 sequences; around 50% occur a single time. The leading ten clones occupy roughly 20% of the sample. The sequencing input was blood. The source of these receptors is a man older than 75 in good health.

The V and J genes are TRBV20-1 and TRBJ2-3; D not resolved. V was pared by 3 bases and J by 9 bases, with 13 bases between. Germline V lookup: CDR1 DFQATT, CDR2 SNEGSKA (reference sequence). The CDR3 is 12 amino acids. The CDR3 here is CSARSPGPTQYF. The CDR3 DNA is TGCAGTGCTAGGAGCCCGGGTCCGACGCAGTATTTT.

This rearrangement joins TRBV6-5 to TRBJ2-1, with a possible D match to TRBD2 (5 bases). The V and J ends lost 0 bases and 8 bases respectively, with 14 bases between them. The CDR3 loop spans 15 amino acids. Germline values: CDR1 MNHEY, CDR2 SVGAGI. The CDR3 reads CASSYSADWVDEQFF. Written as DNA, the CDR3 is TGTGCCAGCAGTTACTCTGCGGACTGGGTCGATGAGCAGTTCTTC.

The chain couples TRBV24-1 to TRBJ2-2; no reliable D call. Trimming left V 11 bases short and J 0 bases short, with 9 bases between. The CDR3 has 13 residues. Germline V lookup: CDR1 KGHDR, CDR2 SFDVKD. In DNA, the CDR3 is TGTGCCAGTGGACGGACGAACACCGGGGAGCTGTTTTTT. Protein product: CASGRTNTGELFF.

CDR3 nucleotides: TGTGCCAGCAGCCAATTGGTACAGTGGTATTTT. Amino acid sequence: CASSQLVQWYF. The V gene is TRBV3-1, the J gene TRBJ2-3; D call uncertain. V gave up 2 bases and J gave up 14 bases, with 11 bases separating them. Germline V gene sequence: CDR1 LGHDT, CDR2 YNNKEL (reference sequence). The CDR3 is 11 amino acids.

This clonotype was seen a handful of times. This chain connects TRBV7-3 to TRBJ2-3, with 10 bases fitting TRBD2. The germline V gene encodes CDR1 SGHTA and CDR2 FQGTGA. The CDR3 loop spans 15 amino acids. Germline trimming cut 3 bases from V and 3 bases from J; bases unmatched to any gene: 3. The chain's CDR3 is CASSFLAGGTDTQYF. In DNA form, the CDR3 reads TGTGCCAGCAGCTTCTTAGCGGGAGGAACAGATACGCAGTATTTT.

This chain joins TRBV7-2 and TRBJ2-7; D may be TRBD2 (6 bases). The CDR3 length is 15 residues. Germline V lookup: CDR1 SGHTA, CDR2 FQGNSA. The V gene lost 5 bases and the J gene lost 4 bases, with 18 bases spanning the gap. CDR3 sequence: CASSPIAELGYEQYF. CDR3 DNA: TGTGCCAGCAGCCCCATAGCGGAATTGGGGTACGAGCAGTACTTC.

The chain recombines TRBV4-1 with TRBJ2-5; a possible D gene is TRBD2 (6 bases). CDR1 is MGHRA, CDR2 YSYEKL, per germline. The CDR3 runs 17 residues. Trimming shortened V by 1 base and J by 2 bases, and 17 bases separated the two germline ends. The CDR3 nucleotides are TGCGCCAGCAGCCAAGTTCTGACGGGAGTGAGACAAGAGACCCAGTACTTC. It translates to CASSQVLTGVRQETQYF.

This clonotype was observed a handful of times. The rearrangement joins TRBV12-3 or TRBV12-4 to TRBJ2-3; D not resolved. The CDR3 covers 14 residues. Trimming took 2 bases from V and 0 from J, leaving 6 bases between them. CDR3 region: CASSLSTSTDTQYF. CDR3 DNA: TGTGCCAGCAGTTTAAGTACTAGCACAGATACGCAGTATTTT.

The table lists this clonotype with a few counts. The genes are TRBV27 and TRBJ1-1, with D maybe TRBD1 (5 bases). The V gene lost 7 bases and the J gene lost 4 bases, with 16 bases spanning the gap. There are 14 residues in the CDR3. The germline V gene encodes CDR1 MNHEY and CDR2 SMNVEV (reference sequence). CDR3 DNA sequence: TGTGCCAGCAAATCGACAGCAAGGGGCACTGAAGCTTTCTTT. This translates into CASKSTARGTEAFF.

This sequence joins TRBV7-3 and TRBJ1-1; D is undetermined. Germline assignment: CDR1 SGHTA and CDR2 FQGTGA. V was cut by 2 bases and J by 2 bases, with 12 bases left in between. The CDR3 totals 15 residues. The CDR3 loop reads CASSLEPSRNTEAFF. DNA for the CDR3: TGTGCCAGCAGCTTAGAACCTTCCCGTAACACTGAAGCTTTCTTT.

A few counts support this clonotype. This chain links TRBV9 with TRBJ2-1, with a possible D match to TRBD2 (6 bases). Between the trimmed V and J ends, which lost 3 bases and 7 bases, there was a span of 20 bases. Per germline, CDR1 SGDLS and CDR2 YYNGEE. The CDR3 sequence is 16 residues long. The CDR3 DNA is TGTGCCAGCAGCGCCGGGGGAGCAGGGATCGCGAATGAGCAGTTCTTC. It translates to CASSAGGAGIANEQFF.

This chain connects TRBV28 to TRBJ2-1; unclear D gene. Trimming pared 8 bases from V and 4 bases from J, leaving 15 bases between. CDR3 length: 14 residues. Germline lookup yields CDR1 MDHEN and CDR2 SYDVKM. CDR3 DNA: TGTGCCAGCGGCCCCGGAACGGTATACAATGAGCAGTTCTTC. Translated: CASGPGTVYNEQFF.

This clonotype was seen many times. V usage is TRBV20-1 and J usage is TRBJ2-7; D ambiguous. The V gene lost 6 bases and the J gene lost 6 bases, with 15 bases spanning the gap. The germline V gene has CDR1 DFQATT and CDR2 SNEGSKA (reference sequence). The CDR3 has 12 residues. CDR3 coding DNA: TGCAGTGCCCGACACCCCTGGGGCGAGCAGTACTTC. It yields the protein CSARHPWGEQYF.

The CDR3 loop reads CASRIDSYTEAFF. The CDR3 DNA is TGTGCCAGCCGAATAGACAGCTACACTGAAGCTTTCTTT. The chain links TRBV28 to TRBJ1-1; tentative D call: TRBD1 (5 bases). The CDR3 is 13 residues long. Trimming shortened V by 8 bases and J by 3 bases, and 13 bases separated the two germline ends. CDR1 MDHEN and CDR2 SYDVKM come from the germline V gene.

In its sample, this clonotype was seen many times. This chain joins TRBV18 and TRBJ2-7, with 9 bases fitting TRBD2. The CDR3 consists of 15 residues. Per the germline V gene, CDR1 is KGHSH and CDR2 is LQKENI. V dropped 6 bases and J dropped 0; count of bases not matched to a gene: 6. CDR3 sequence (DNA): TGTGCCAGCTCTCCCAGGACTAGCGACTCCTACGAGCAGTACTTC. It codes for CASSPRTSDSYEQYF.

This clonotype turned up a few times. CDR3 nucleotides: TGTGCCAGCAGTTTTCTGGGGGGTGGCTACACCTTC. This codes for CASSFLGGGYTF. This chain connects TRBV12-3 or TRBV12-4 to TRBJ1-2; tentative D call: TRBD1 (5 bases). V shed 3 bases and J shed 7 bases, with 9 bases lying between them. This CDR3 comprises 12 residues.

The CDR3 reads CASSLDWTDGEQYF. The CDR3 DNA reads as TGTGCCAGCAGCTTAGATTGGACAGACGGGGAGCAGTACTTC. The gene calls are TRBV7-2 and TRBJ2-5; perhaps TRBD1 as D (6 bases). This CDR3 has 14 residues. Germline assignment: CDR1 SGHTA and CDR2 FQGNSA. Trimming removed 1 base from V and 11 bases from J, with 17 bases in between. The entire variable domain, with the rest obtained from reference TRBV7-2 and TRBJ2-5, is as follows: GAGVSQSPSNKVTEKGKDVELRCDPISGHTALYWYRQSLGQGLEFLIYFQGNSAPDKSGLPSDRFSAERTGGSVSTLTIQRTQQEDSAVYLCASSLDWTDGEQYFGPGTRLLVL.

This clonotype was picked up many times. J is TRBJ2-1 and V is TRBV28; a possible D gene is TRBD2 (5 bases). The CDR3 is 15 residues long. The V end lost 1 base, the J end lost 4 bases, and 11 bases lay between the germline ends. Per germline, CDR1 MDHEN and CDR2 SYDVKM. The CDR3 region is CASSLLRDRYNEQFF. CDR3 coding DNA: TGTGCCAGCAGTTTATTGAGGGATAGGTACAATGAGCAGTTCTTC.

DNA of the CDR3: TGTGCCAGCAGCCGGTGGAGGGGCAATGAGCAGTTCTTC. It is translated as CASSRWRGNEQFF. This chain joins TRBV7-2 and TRBJ2-1, with a weak D call TRBD2 (6 bases). Trimming pared 5 bases from V and 6 bases from J, leaving 11 bases between. The CDR3 loop spans 13 amino acids. CDR1 is SGHTA and CDR2 is FQGNSA in the germline V gene.

This rearrangement joins TRBV7-2 to TRBJ2-1; tentative D call: TRBD2 (5 bases). The CDR3 totals 16 residues. Trimming took 1 base from V and 4 from J, leaving 14 bases between them. The V gene's germline CDR1 is SGHTA and CDR2 FQGNSA. CDR3 in DNA: TGTGCCAGCAGCTTAGTGGATTTAGCGCCGTACAATGAGCAGTTCTTC. This encodes CASSLVDLAPYNEQFF.

This chain joins TRBV5-1 and TRBJ1-5; unclear D gene. The CDR3 length is 15 residues. Germline lookup yields CDR1 SGHRS and CDR2 YFSETQ. Between the trimmed V and J ends, which lost 5 bases and 0 bases, there was a span of 12 bases. CDR3 sequence reads: CASSREGLSNQPQHF. The CDR3 DNA follows: TGCGCCAGCAGTAGGGAGGGCCTTAGCAATCAGCCCCAGCATTTT.

This chain connects TRBV5-1 to TRBJ2-4, with 8 bases matching TRBD2. The J call may be wrong; the DNA end is better matched by TRBJ2-7. This CDR3 spans 14 amino acids. Germline CDR1 reads SGHRS; CDR2 reads YFSETQ. CDR3 coding DNA: TGCGCCAGCAGCTTGGCGGGGGGGACCCACGAGCAGTACTTC. Its protein product is CASSLAGGTHEQYF.

The gene calls are TRBV4-3 and TRBJ2-1; D is unclear. The CDR3 consists of 17 residues. Germline V lookup: CDR1 LGHNA, CDR2 YSLEER. Trimming shortened V by 0 bases and J by 0 bases, and 12 bases separated the two germline ends. The CDR3 bases are TGCGCCAGCAGCCAAGATGACCAGAGTAGCTCCTACAATGAGCAGTTCTTC. Translation: CASSQDDQSSSYNEQFF.

This chain connects TRBV15 to TRBJ1-1, with TRBD1 identical over 7 bases. V was clipped by 6 bases and J by 2 bases; unmatched bases: 6. This CDR3 comprises 14 residues. Germline lookup yields CDR1 LNHNV and CDR2 YYDKDF (reference sequence). DNA for the CDR3: TGTGCCACCAGAGGGGACAGCCTAAACACTGAAGCTTTCTTT. It yields the protein CATRGDSLNTEAFF. The full variable domain, with the rest looked up from reference TRBV15 and TRBJ1-1, is DAMVIQNPRYQVTQFGKPVTLSCSQTLNHNVMYWYQQKSSQAPKLLFHYYDKDFNNEADTPDNFQSRRPNTSFCFLDIRSPGLGDTAMYLCATRGDSLNTEAFFGQGTRLTVV.

This clonotype was seen once. This chain connects TRBV6-2 or TRBV6-3 to TRBJ2-4, with D uncertain. CDR1 and CDR2 (germline): MNHEY, SVGEGT. The CDR3 contains 12 residues. The V end lost 2 bases, the J end lost 8 bases, and 7 bases lay between the germline ends. CDR3 residues: CASSYETYIQYF. In DNA form, the CDR3 reads TGTGCCAGCAGTTACGAGACTTACATTCAGTACTTC.

There are many counts of this clonotype. CDR3 region: CSVLSGANVLTF. The DNA of the CDR3 is TGCAGCGTTTTATCCGGGGCCAACGTCCTGACTTTC. V and J are TRBV29-1 and TRBJ2-6; D gene uncertain. CDR3 length equals 12 residues. V lost 5 bases and J 4 bases, leaving 6 bases between the germline ends. The germline V gene has CDR1 SQVTM and CDR2 ANQGSEA.

The chain combines TRBV4-1 with TRBJ2-5, with D hard to call. V dropped 0 bases and J dropped 11 bases, with 16 bases sitting between them. Germline lookup yields CDR1 MGHRA and CDR2 YSYEKL. This CDR3 region has 14 residues. DNA of the CDR3: TGCGCCAGCAGCCAAGAGCGATTGTACGATGAGCAGTACTTC. It translates to CASSQERLYDEQYF.

This chain uses TRBV2 with TRBJ2-7, with D hard to call. The ends were cut back, 9 bases at V and 1 base at J, with 10 bases in the middle. The CDR3 spans 12 residues. Germline V gene lookup returns CDR1 SNHLY and CDR2 FYNNEI. CDR3 in DNA: TGTGCCAGTACCACTTTATCCTACGAGCAGTACTTC. It is translated as CASTTLSYEQYF. Complete variable domain (other parts from reference TRBV2 and TRBJ2-7): EPEVTQTPSHQVTQMGQEVILRCVPISNHLYFYWYRQILGQKVEFLVSFYNNEISEKSEIFDDQFSVERPDGSNFTLKIRSTKLEDSAMYFCASTTLSYEQYFGPGTRLTVT.

The sample holds many counts of this clonotype. V is TRBV2 and J is TRBJ2-7; D gene uncertain. Trimming pared 4 bases from V and 3 bases from J, leaving 4 bases between. Germline values: CDR1 SNHLY, CDR2 FYNNEI. This CDR3 spans 11 amino acids. The CDR3 nucleotides read TGTGCCAGCAGTGTCCTCTACGAGCAGTACTTC. It encodes CASSVLYEQYF. Supplemented by reference TRBV2 and TRBJ2-7, the full variable domain reads EPEVTQTPSHQVTQMGQEVILRCVPISNHLYFYWYRQILGQKVEFLVSFYNNEISEKSEIFDDQFSVERPDGSNFTLKIRSTKLEDSAMYFCASSVLYEQYFGPGTRLTVT.

The chain carries TRBV12-3 or TRBV12-4 and TRBJ2-1, with 14 bases aligning to TRBD2. This CDR3 contains 18 residues. V gave up 6 bases and J gave up 1 base; unmatched junction bases: 8. The CDR3 is CASSRLAGGWRSYNEQFF. The CDR3 region has the DNA TGTGCCAGCAGCCGACTAGCGGGAGGGTGGAGGTCCTACAATGAGCAGTTCTTC.

This clonotype has just a few counts. This chain links TRBV6-2 or TRBV6-3 with TRBJ2-1; 10 nucleotides agree with TRBD2. Trimming took 5 bases from V and 4 from J; bases not matched to a gene: 5. The CDR3 is made up of 15 amino acids. Per the germline V gene, CDR1 is MNHEY and CDR2 is SVGEGT. CDR3 DNA sequence: TGTGCCAGCAGTACGACTAGCGGGTTTTACAATGAGCAGTTCTTC. Residues: CASSTTSGFYNEQFF.